This T cell receptor beta chain is from a study of cytomegalovirus exposure and HLA in healthy donors. Assay used: immunoSEQ multiplex PCR; TCRdb lists only in-frame clones, some missing. Of fewer than 75,000 clones listed, 90% to 95% are singletons. This CDR3 region has 14 residues. V dropped 1 base and J dropped 0 bases, with 8 bases sitting between them. Per germline, CDR1 GTSNPN and CDR2 SVGIG (reference sequence). This chain joins TRBV30 and TRBJ2-3; TRBD1 might be the D (5 bases). The sequence came from a man younger than 30 in good health and CMV-seronegative. Source material: PBMCs. The CDR3, as DNA: TGTGCCTGGAGTGGTGGGGCGAGCACAGATACGCAGTATTTT. Its protein is CAWSGGASTDTQYF.